The 13 T cell receptor beta chains below were found in one sample sequenced in a study of blood T cell repertoires in COVID-19. Measured with immunoSEQ multiplex PCR; TCRdb has only the in-frame clones, and not every one. The sample has about 270,000 clones; about nine tenths are singletons. The specimen sequenced was peripheral blood. Every receptor here comes from a man in his forties who had recovered from COVID-19.

This chain uses TRBV13 with TRBJ2-1; TRBD1 aligns across 9 bases. The germline CDR1 and CDR2 sequences are PRHDT and FYEKMQ (reference sequence). After removal of 4 bases from V and 5 bases from J, the junction contained 6 bases not matched to a gene. The CDR3 has 15 residues. The CDR3 sequence: CASSSRDRAHNEQFF. The CDR3 DNA follows: TGTGCCAGCAGCTCCCGGGACAGGGCCCACAATGAGCAGTTCTTC.

This rearrangement joins TRBV27 to TRBJ2-1; 10 bases match TRBD1. Germline V lookup: CDR1 MNHEY, CDR2 SMNVEV (reference sequence). The J segment lost 9 bases and the V segment lost 0 bases, leaving 8 bases of the junction unmatched. This CDR3 comprises 16 residues. CDR3 amino acids: CASSLSRQGAHREQFF. The CDR3 coding sequence is TGTGCCAGCAGTTTATCTCGACAGGGGGCGCATCGTGAGCAGTTCTTC.

This chain uses TRBV19 with TRBJ1-5, with D possibly matching TRBD1 (6 bases). The CDR3 loop spans 15 amino acids. Germline-derived CDR1 and CDR2 are LNHDA and SQIVND (reference sequence). Trimming stripped 6 bases from V and 4 bases from J, with 16 bases between. CDR3 nucleotides: TGTGCCAGTAGCGGGCAGACAGGAGGTAATCAGCCCCAGCATTTT. Protein product: CASSGQTGGNQPQHF.

In its sample, this clone was seen a few times. The gene calls are TRBV6-5 and TRBJ2-3, with 9 bases lining up with TRBD2. V was clipped by 0 bases and J by 8 bases; unmatched bases: 6. There are 15 residues in the CDR3. Germline values: CDR1 MNHEY, CDR2 SVGAGI. The CDR3 nucleotides are TGTGCCAGCAGTTACTCGGGCGGGAGGGCCGGTACGCAGTATTTT. Protein: CASSYSGGRAGTQYF.

This clone came up once. The genes are TRBV20-1 and TRBJ1-1; D remains unclear. The CDR3 covers 11 residues. V was pared by 6 bases and J by 3 bases, with 8 bases between. Germline lookup yields CDR1 DFQATT and CDR2 SNEGSKA (reference sequence). The CDR3 protein is CSAKTYTEAFF. The CDR3 DNA reads as TGCAGTGCAAAAACTTACACTGAAGCTTTCTTT.

The chain couples TRBV12-3 or TRBV12-4 to TRBJ2-1; D not certain. This CDR3 comprises 12 residues. V lost 7 bases and J 5 bases, leaving 9 bases between the germline ends. CDR3 coding DNA: TGTGCCAGCACCCTCCGTAACAATGAGCAGTTCTTC. Translating gives CASTLRNNEQFF.

In this sample, this clone turned up once. This chain connects TRBV19 to TRBJ2-7; D ambiguous. Between the trimmed V and J ends, which lost 3 bases and 0 bases, there was a span of 9 bases. Germline V lookup: CDR1 LNHDA, CDR2 SQIVND (reference sequence). The CDR3 contains 14 residues. Written as DNA, the CDR3 is TGTGCCAGTAGTATTGGCGGAAACTCCTACGAGCAGTACTTC. It yields the protein CASSIGGNSYEQYF.

In DNA, the CDR3 is TGTGCCAGCAGTACCCGGGACAGGGGGGGGCAAGAGACCCAGTACTTC. Protein sequence: CASSTRDRGGQETQYF. The gene calls are TRBV6-6 and TRBJ2-5, with 11 bases matching TRBD1. The ends lost 5 bases at V and 2 bases at J; junction bases unmatched: 7. The CDR3 has 16 amino acids. Germline values: CDR1 MNHNY, CDR2 SVGAGI (reference sequence).

This clone has just a few counts. The gene calls are TRBV6-1 and TRBJ1-1, with D hard to call. The CDR3 is 13 amino acids. Trimming pared 2 bases from V and 4 bases from J, leaving 8 bases between. CDR1 is MNHNS and CDR2 is SASEGT in the germline V gene. The CDR3 DNA reads TGTGCCAGCAGTGAACAGAGGTTCACTGAAGCTTTCTTT. It yields the protein CASSEQRFTEAFF.

The gene calls are TRBV15 and TRBJ2-1, with D perhaps matching TRBD2 (7 bases). The CDR3 is made up of 14 amino acids. CDR1 LNHNV and CDR2 YYDKDF come from the germline V gene (reference sequence). V lost 0 bases to trimming and J lost 8 bases, with 11 bases between them. Here the CDR3 DNA reads TGTGCCACCAGCAGAGATACGGGGGGCCATGAGCAGTTCTTC. This encodes CATSRDTGGHEQFF.

V usage is TRBV6-2 or TRBV6-3 and J usage is TRBJ1-6; weak D call: TRBD1 (6 bases). V dropped 6 bases and J dropped 3 bases, with 15 bases sitting between them. The CDR3 has 16 residues. Germline lookup yields CDR1 MNHEY and CDR2 SVGEGT. Here the CDR3 reads CASSRPARGYNSPLHF. CDR3 DNA: TGTGCCAGCAGCCGCCCCGCCAGGGGCTATAATTCACCCCTCCACTTT.

In nucleotides, the CDR3 is TGTGCCAGCAGCTTAGTATTAGTAGCAGATACGCAGTATTTT. Its translation: CASSLVLVADTQYF. The rearrangement links TRBV11-2 to TRBJ2-3; no clear D gene. The germline V and J ends were trimmed by 1 base and 4 bases, with 9 bases remaining between them. The length of the CDR3 is 14 residues. Germline lookup yields CDR1 SGHAT and CDR2 FQNNGV.

This rearrangement joins TRBV18 to TRBJ2-7; possibly TRBD1 for D (5 bases). The CDR3 covers 15 residues. Germline V CDR1 and CDR2: KGHSH, LQKENI. V gave up 6 bases and J gave up 4 bases, with 19 bases separating them. CDR3 nucleotides: TGTGCCAGCTCCCCTCTGGGGCCAGGAACATACGAGCAGTACTTC. Its protein product is CASSPLGPGTYEQYF. The full variable domain, its missing parts supplied by reference TRBV18 and TRBJ2-7, is NAGVMQNPRHLVRRRGQEARLRCSPMKGHSHVYWYRQLPEEGLKFMVYLQKENIIDESGMPKERFSAEFPKEGPSILRIQQVVRGDSAAYFCASSPLGPGTYEQYFGPGTRLTVT.